The clone carrying this T cell receptor beta chain was seen more than once but under ten times. The antigen is unknown. CDR1 is SEHNR, CDR2 FQNEAQ, per germline (reference sequence). The CDR3 contains 19 residues. Trimming shortened V by 4 bases and J by 1 base, and 25 bases separated the two germline ends. The source of the sample is a study of cytomegalovirus exposure and HLA in healthy donors. The study's findings and limits: In a later analysis, the majority of CMV-associated beta chains seemingly showed HLA restriction. Equally common other TCR beta chains were less clonally expanded than HLA-associated ones, a later analysis found.

The PCR used 60 Vbeta and 13 Jbeta primers. TCRdb's copy holds only in-frame clones and misses some; the assay was immunoSEQ multiplex PCR. The sample consists of about 190,000 clones, 80% to 90% of them appearing once. The sequenced sample was PBMCs. The receptor comes from a man in his forties or fifties in good health and CMV-seropositive. The rearrangement joins TRBV7-9 to TRBJ1-1; D may be TRBD1 (6 bases). The DNA for the CDR3 is TGTGCCAGCAGCTCCTACGTACGACAGGTTTTCGGTGGGAACACTGAAGCTTTCTTT. Amino acid sequence: CASSSYVRQVFGGNTEAFF.